Below are 15 T cell receptor beta chains sequenced from a single sample in a study of T cell responses to AZD1222 COVID-19 vaccine. Measured with immunoSEQ multiplex PCR; TCRdb has only the in-frame clones, and not every one. The data hold 84,000 or so clones, with approximately 86% observed a single time. The sequencing used peripheral blood, collected on day 0 of MenACWY control vaccination. All receptors come from an adult in good health.

A single count supports this clone. The chain's CDR3 is CASSYDNVYYGYTF. In nucleotides, the CDR3 is TGTGCCAGCAGTTACGACAATGTGTACTATGGCTACACCTTC. This rearrangement joins TRBV6-5 to TRBJ1-2; no clear D gene. The germline gives CDR1 MNHEY, CDR2 SVGAGI. This CDR3 is 14 amino acids long. With 2 bases removed from V and 3 bases from J, the gap between germline ends came to 10 bases.

The chain employs TRBV24-1 and TRBJ1-3; maybe TRBD1 (6 bases). CDR1 and CDR2 from the germline V gene are KGHDR and SFDVKD. The germline V and J ends were trimmed by 3 bases and 0 bases, with 8 bases remaining between them. This CDR3 comprises 15 residues. The DNA of the CDR3 is TGTGCCACCAGTGATGGACAGAGCTCTGGAAACACCATATATTTT. Translated: CATSDGQSSGNTIYF.

Comments on this clone: Other nucleotide sequences from this sample produce the same CDR3. The V and J genes are TRBV4-3 and TRBJ1-2; D remains unclear. Per the germline V gene, CDR1 is LGHNA and CDR2 is YSLEER. The CDR3 covers 13 residues. V was cut by 0 bases and J by 5 bases, with 7 bases left in between. The CDR3 nucleotides read TGCGCCAGCAGCCAAGATCTGGGTTATGGCTACACCTTC. It is translated as CASSQDLGYGYTF.

V gene TRBV5-6 combines with J gene TRBJ1-2; D is unresolved. This CDR3 comprises 13 residues. CDR1 and CDR2 (germline): SGHDT, YYEEEE. Trimming cost V 0 bases and J 2 bases, with 5 bases left between them. CDR3 amino acids: CASSLGRNYGYTF. CDR3 coding DNA: TGTGCCAGCAGCTTGGGGCGGAACTATGGCTACACCTTC.

J is TRBJ2-3 and V is TRBV6-5, with 9 bases fitting TRBD1. CDR3 length equals 15 residues. V shed 5 bases and J 3 bases; nucleotides not matched to a gene: 6. The germline V gene encodes CDR1 MNHEY and CDR2 SVGAGI. CDR3 region: CASSHAQGATDTQYF. CDR3 coding DNA: TGTGCCAGCAGTCACGCACAGGGGGCGACAGATACGCAGTATTTT.

The chain employs TRBV6-6 and TRBJ2-5, with 7 bases identical to TRBD1. Trimming removed 5 bases from V and 1 base from J; junction bases left unmatched: 4. The CDR3 has 14 residues. From germline, CDR1 is MNHNY and CDR2 SVGAGI (reference sequence). The chain's CDR3 is CASSLPGGQETQYF. The CDR3 region has the DNA TGTGCCAGCAGTCTCCCAGGGGGCCAAGAGACCCAGTACTTC.

V gene TRBV15 combines with J gene TRBJ1-3; possibly TRBD1 for D (5 bases). In germline, CDR1 is LNHNV, CDR2 YYDKDF (reference sequence). CDR3 size: 15 residues. The V end was cut by 3 bases, the J end by 2 bases, with 11 bases between. CDR3 nucleotides: TGTGCCACCAGCAGTAACAGGTTTGCTGGAAACACCATATATTTT. Translating gives CATSSNRFAGNTIYF.

This clone turned up a few times. The genes are TRBV18 and TRBJ1-5, with D uncertain. The CDR3 is 16 amino acids. Germline-derived CDR1 and CDR2 are KGHSH and LQKENI. V dropped 3 bases and J dropped 0 bases, with 12 bases sitting between them. CDR3: CASSPPGRNSNQPQHF. The CDR3 DNA reads TGTGCCAGCTCACCCCCCGGGAGAAATAGCAATCAGCCCCAGCATTTT.

The V gene is TRBV30, the J gene TRBJ1-1, with D uncertain. V shed 0 bases and J shed 11 bases, with 16 bases lying between them. Germline V CDR1 and CDR2: GTSNPN, SVGIG (reference sequence). The CDR3 sequence is 13 residues long. The DNA of the CDR3 is TGTGCCTGGAGTGTAATCGGGAGGGTTGATGCTTTCTTT. Translating it yields CAWSVIGRVDAFF.

The V gene is TRBV19, the J gene TRBJ2-2; D might be TRBD2 (6 bases). V dropped 5 bases and J dropped 4 bases, with 17 bases sitting between them. Germline V gene sequence: CDR1 LNHDA, CDR2 SQIVND (reference sequence). The CDR3 sequence is 16 residues long. CDR3 in amino acids: CASSDAGRRITGELFF. The CDR3 DNA reads TGTGCCAGTAGTGACGCGGGACGGCGGATCACCGGGGAGCTGTTTTTT.

The chain couples TRBV15 to TRBJ2-5; D is possibly TRBD1 (5 bases). V shed 3 bases and J shed 4 bases, with 9 bases lying between them. Germline V gene lookup returns CDR1 LNHNV and CDR2 YYDKDF (reference sequence). The CDR3 runs to 13 residues. The DNA of the CDR3 is TGTGCCACCAGCAGGGGGCTAGTAGAGACCCAGTACTTC. It yields the protein CATSRGLVETQYF.

V usage is TRBV5-6 and J usage is TRBJ2-2; perhaps TRBD2 as D (6 bases). The CDR3 runs 16 residues. Germline CDR1 SGHDT, CDR2 YYEEEE. Trimming pared 3 bases from V and 1 base from J, leaving 13 bases between. The CDR3 is CASSSFLALNTGELFF. CDR3 DNA sequence: TGTGCCAGCAGCTCCTTCCTAGCGTTGAACACCGGGGAGCTGTTTTTT.

This sequence joins TRBV10-3 and TRBJ1-6; 9 bases fit TRBD1. This CDR3 has 14 amino acids. Germline values: CDR1 ENHRY, CDR2 SYGVKD. The J segment lost 9 bases and the V segment lost 4 bases, leaving 4 bases of the junction unmatched. In DNA form, the CDR3 reads TGTGCCATCAGTGGGGGACAGGGTGGTTCACCCCTCCACTTT. Residues: CAISGGQGGSPLHF.

This chain joins TRBV2 and TRBJ2-3; D unresolved. CDR1 is SNHLY and CDR2 is FYNNEI in the germline V gene. CDR3 length: 12 residues. Trimming shortened V by 6 bases and J by 5 bases, and 9 bases separated the two germline ends. In DNA, the CDR3 is TGTGCCAGCAGCGACCCAGTAGATACGCAGTATTTT. Protein product: CASSDPVDTQYF.

The chain combines TRBV7-2 with TRBJ2-7; D gene ambiguous. The germline V gene has CDR1 SGHTA and CDR2 FQGNSA. V lost 2 bases, J lost 2 bases, and 4 bases lay in between. The CDR3 length is 12 residues. Written as DNA, the CDR3 is TGTGCCAGCAGCTTATCTACCTACGAGCAGTACTTC. Translation: CASSLSTYEQYF.